What follows are 27 T cell receptor beta chains derived from one specimen sequenced in a study of graft-versus-host responses after intestinal transplantation. Profiled with immunoSEQ multiplex PCR; TCRdb holds only in-frame clones, not every one. The table records about 85,000 clones, approximately 90% of them present only once. Their cognate antigens are unknown. This specimen was unstimulated CD8+ T cells sorted from spleen or lymph node cells, taken before transplant. These TCRs come from a human donor who was the organ donor for an intestinal transplant.

The rearrangement links TRBV9 to TRBJ2-1, with 9 bases that match TRBD2. Looked up from germline, CDR1 is SGDLS and CDR2 is YYNGEE. The V gene end was trimmed by 0 bases and the J gene end by 0 bases; junction bases not matched to a gene: 4. The CDR3 runs to 17 residues. Here the CDR3 DNA reads TGTGCCAGCAGCGTAGGGGCGGGAGGGAGCTCCTACAATGAGCAGTTCTTC. As protein: CASSVGAGGSSYNEQFF.

This rearrangement joins TRBV10-1 to TRBJ1-2; 7 bases are a match to TRBD1. CDR3 length: 17 amino acids. Per the germline V gene, CDR1 is WNHNN and CDR2 is SYGVQD (reference sequence). The junction had 16 bases not matched to a gene; V was cut back by 4 bases and J by 5 bases. In DNA, the CDR3 is TGCGCCAGCAGTGCCGGACAGGCAACTCAACCTCCATATGGCTACACCTTC. Translated: CASSAGQATQPPYGYTF.

The chain employs TRBV4-2 and TRBJ2-5, with 15 positions matching TRBD2. Germline CDR1 is LGHNA and CDR2 is YNFKEQ. This CDR3 comprises 18 residues. Trimming took 1 base from V and 4 from J; bases not matched to a gene: 7. CDR3 residues: CASSQVGLAGGPGETQYF. CDR3 coding DNA: TGTGCCAGCAGCCAAGTAGGACTAGCGGGGGGGCCGGGAGAGACCCAGTACTTC.

The chain uses TRBV19 and TRBJ2-3, with 7 bases fitting TRBD2. Trimming at V came to 1 base and at J to 2 bases, leaving 9 bases not matched to a gene. The CDR3 runs 17 residues. Germline CDR1 is LNHDA and CDR2 is SQIVND (reference sequence). CDR3 DNA: TGTGCCAGTAGTATAGCCCCTTCCAGCGGGGCCACAGATACGCAGTATTTT. Encoded protein: CASSIAPSSGATDTQYF.

This chain connects TRBV5-1 to TRBJ2-3, with D uncertain. The CDR3 has 12 amino acids. V dropped 2 bases and J dropped 2 bases, with 3 bases sitting between them. CDR1 and CDR2 from the germline V gene are SGHRS and YFSETQ. CDR3 coding DNA: TGCGCCAGCAGCTTTCCCACAGATACGCAGTATTTT. This encodes CASSFPTDTQYF.

This clone turned up a few times. The J gene is TRBJ1-1, the V gene TRBV19; D gene ambiguous. This CDR3 has 11 amino acids. The V end lost 8 bases, the J end lost 1 base, and 5 bases lay between the germline ends. Germline V gives CDR1 LNHDA, CDR2 SQIVND (reference sequence). The CDR3 DNA sequence: TGTGCCAGTGCAGAGAACACTGAAGCTTTCTTT. Protein: CASAENTEAFF.

The rearrangement joins TRBV28 to TRBJ1-1; no reliable D call. The V end lost 6 bases, the J end lost 1 base, and 6 bases lay between the germline ends. CDR1 and CDR2 from the germline V gene are MDHEN and SYDVKM. CDR3 length equals 12 residues. The CDR3 bases are TGTGCCAGCAGAACTGAGAACACTGAAGCTTTCTTT. Amino acids: CASRTENTEAFF.

This chain uses TRBV2 with TRBJ2-7, with TRBD1 matching 7 bases. The length of the CDR3 is 11 residues. The junction had 2 bases not matched to a gene; V was cut back by 6 bases and J by 6 bases. In germline, CDR1 is SNHLY, CDR2 FYNNEI. The CDR3 sequence is CASRRTGEQYF. CDR3 coding DNA: TGTGCCAGCAGGAGGACAGGCGAGCAGTACTTC.

V gene TRBV4-1 combines with J gene TRBJ2-1; possibly TRBD2 for D (7 bases). The CDR3 has 16 residues. The V gene lost 3 bases and the J gene lost 9 bases, with 21 bases spanning the gap. Germline CDR1 and CDR2: MGHRA and YSYEKL. CDR3 nucleotides: TGCGCCAGCAGCCACTTTCCTGGGGGGGGCAATGGTGAGCAGTTCTTC. This gives the protein CASSHFPGGGNGEQFF.

The J gene is TRBJ1-4, the V gene TRBV7-9, with TRBD1 identical over 8 bases. Losses at the gene ends were 5 bases for V and 3 bases for J; bases not matched to a gene: 11. The CDR3 totals 17 residues. Germline assignment: CDR1 SEHNR and CDR2 FQNEAQ (reference sequence). The CDR3 DNA is TGTGCCAGCAGCCAAGCCCGGGACAGGCGTGCTAATGAAAAACTGTTTTTT. It codes for CASSQARDRRANEKLFF.

This chain links TRBV6-1 with TRBJ1-3; unclear D gene. The V and J ends lost 3 bases and 4 bases respectively, with 16 bases between them. Germline assignment: CDR1 MNHNS and CDR2 SASEGT. This CDR3 region has 16 residues. This chain's CDR3 is CASSEWVAETGNTIYF. CDR3 sequence (DNA): TGTGCCAGCAGTGAGTGGGTGGCAGAAACGGGAAACACCATATATTTT.

In its sample, this clone was seen once. The chain is built from TRBV11-2 and TRBJ1-2, with 7 bases aligning to TRBD1. In germline, CDR1 is SGHAT, CDR2 FQNNGV. This CDR3 has 15 amino acids. V lost 0 bases, J lost 3 bases, and 4 bases stayed unmatched. CDR3 sequence (DNA): TGTGCCAGCAGCTTAGACATCGACAGGGACTATGGCTACACCTTC. Protein sequence: CASSLDIDRDYGYTF.

The chain employs TRBV10-2 and TRBJ2-2; TRBD1 might be the D (6 bases). Trimming took 11 bases from V and 10 from J, leaving 17 bases between them. This CDR3 is 12 amino acids long. The germline V gene has CDR1 WSHSY and CDR2 SAAADI. CDR3 DNA: TGCGCCCCCCCAGAGGGGGAGAAGGAGCTGTTTTTT. Amino acids: CAPPEGEKELFF.

The CDR3 DNA is TGTGCCAGCAGCCAACGACTAGCGTTCGGGGCCTACGAGCAGTACTTC. It codes for CASSQRLAFGAYEQYF. The V and J genes are TRBV5-4 and TRBJ2-7; 8 bases align to TRBD2. The CDR3 totals 16 residues. The V and J ends lost 4 bases and 2 bases, in that order; junction bases with no gene match: 11. Germline CDR1 is SGHNT and CDR2 is YYREEE (reference sequence).

The J gene is TRBJ2-7, the V gene TRBV6-5; D is tentatively TRBD1 or TRBD2 (5 bases each). Germline CDR1 MNHEY, CDR2 SVGAGI. Trimming left V 2 bases short and J 3 bases short, with 11 bases between. CDR3 length equals 14 residues. Here the CDR3 reads CASSYAPGSYEQYF. CDR3 DNA sequence: TGTGCCAGCAGTTACGCTCCAGGGAGCTACGAGCAGTACTTC.

This chain joins TRBV6-6 and TRBJ2-2; D may be TRBD1 (5 bases). The CDR3 is 13 residues long. Germline-derived CDR1 and CDR2 are MNHNY and SVGAGI (reference sequence). Trimming left V 6 bases short and J 4 bases short, with 9 bases between. The CDR3 DNA reads as TGTGCCAGCAGGCCCAGGGTCACCGGGGAGCTGTTTTTT. The encoded protein is CASRPRVTGELFF.

The J gene is TRBJ2-3, the V gene TRBV27; 7 nucleotides line up with TRBD1. Germline V gene sequence: CDR1 MNHEY, CDR2 SMNVEV (reference sequence). V dropped 3 bases and J dropped 6; count of bases not matched to a gene: 9. This CDR3 contains 15 residues. The CDR3 sequence: CASSFGAGGRDTQYF. DNA of the CDR3: TGTGCCAGCAGTTTCGGAGCAGGGGGTAGGGATACGCAGTATTTT.

The table lists this clone with a count of one. The chain employs TRBV13 and TRBJ2-1, with TRBD2 identical over 12 bases. CDR1 and CDR2 from the germline V gene are PRHDT and FYEKMQ (reference sequence). The CDR3 sequence is 16 residues long. V gave up 4 bases and J gave up 6 bases; unmatched junction bases: 7. CDR3 protein: CASSSPGLAGGNEQFF. In DNA, the CDR3 is TGTGCCAGCAGCTCACCGGGACTAGCGGGCGGCAATGAGCAGTTCTTC.

A few counts support this clone. V and J are TRBV19 and TRBJ2-7, with D perhaps assigned TRBD1 or TRBD2 (5 bases each). The V gene lost 3 bases and the J gene lost 2 bases, with 11 bases spanning the gap. The length of the CDR3 is 14 residues. The germline V gene encodes CDR1 LNHDA and CDR2 SQIVND (reference sequence). In DNA, the CDR3 is TGTGCCAGTAGTATGGGACCCGGCACCTACGAGCAGTACTTC. Translation: CASSMGPGTYEQYF.

This rearrangement joins TRBV7-9 to TRBJ1-6, with D maybe TRBD1 (6 bases). With 4 bases removed from V and 0 bases from J, the gap between germline ends came to 13 bases. Germline lookup yields CDR1 SEHNR and CDR2 FQNEAQ (reference sequence). The CDR3 spans 17 residues. CDR3 in amino acids: CASSSTGTSSYNSPLHF. The CDR3 DNA reads as TGTGCCAGCAGCTCAACAGGGACCAGCTCCTATAATTCACCCCTCCACTTT.

The chain links TRBV7-9 to TRBJ1-4; 9 bases are a match to TRBD1. Looked up from germline, CDR1 is SEHNR and CDR2 is FQNEAQ (reference sequence). V trimming: 5 bases; J trimming: 5 bases; junction bases outside the gene matches: 6. This CDR3 is 15 amino acids long. CDR3 loop: CASSPTGQGNEKLFF. CDR3 DNA sequence: TGTGCCAGCAGCCCTACTGGACAGGGGAATGAAAAACTGTTTTTT. Full variable domain (missing parts from reference TRBV7-9 and TRBJ1-4): DTGVSQNPRHKITKRGQNVTFRCDPISEHNRLYWYRQTLGQGPEFLTYFQNEAQLEKSRLLSDRFSAERPKGSFSTLEIQRTEQGDSAMYLCASSPTGQGNEKLFFGSGTQLSVL.

V is TRBV2 and J is TRBJ2-5; 14 bases are shared with TRBD2. With 3 bases clipped from V and 4 bases from J, the junction kept 1 base outside the gene matches. This CDR3 contains 15 residues. Germline V gene data show CDR1 as SNHLY and CDR2 as FYNNEI. Here the CDR3 DNA reads TGTGCCAGCAGTGACGGACTAGCGGGAGGAGAGACCCAGTACTTC. Translated: CASSDGLAGGETQYF.

This chain connects TRBV9 to TRBJ2-3, with D perhaps matching TRBD1 (5 bases). Germline V gene lookup returns CDR1 SGDLS and CDR2 YYNGEE. V lost 0 bases to trimming and J lost 0 bases, with 14 bases between them. The CDR3 is made up of 17 amino acids. CDR3 region: CASSVDTGDSSTDTQYF. The CDR3 bases are TGTGCCAGCAGCGTAGATACAGGAGATTCTAGCACAGATACGCAGTATTTT.

This chain connects TRBV6-1 to TRBJ1-6, with D maybe TRBD1 (5 bases). Germline assignment: CDR1 MNHNS and CDR2 SASEGT. The CDR3 contains 15 residues. V was trimmed by 5 bases and J by 6 bases, leaving 14 bases between them. The CDR3 protein is CASSLMTELNSPLHF. The CDR3 coding sequence is TGTGCCAGCAGTCTCATGACAGAACTTAATTCACCCCTCCACTTT.

V gene TRBV4-1 combines with J gene TRBJ2-2; 10 bases fit TRBD1. J lost 4 bases, V lost 2 bases, and 7 bases had no gene match. The CDR3 contains 17 residues. The germline V gene encodes CDR1 MGHRA and CDR2 YSYEKL. CDR3 coding DNA: TGCGCCAGCAGCCAATCCGGGACAGGGGTGATCACCGGGGAGCTGTTTTTT. Translated, it gives CASSQSGTGVITGELFF.

The table lists this clone with a count of one. The V call is TRBV28, the J call TRBJ1-5; D is unresolved. Germline lookup yields CDR1 MDHEN and CDR2 SYDVKM. The CDR3 sequence is 18 residues long. The germline V and J ends were trimmed by 2 bases and 8 bases, with 25 bases remaining between them. DNA for the CDR3: TGTGCCAGCAGTTTAATGACCCGAGAGACCCCGGAGGATGAGCCCCAGCATTTT. Protein: CASSLMTRETPEDEPQHF.

The chain recombines TRBV19 with TRBJ1-5, with 7 bases identical to TRBD1. The V gene's germline CDR1 is LNHDA and CDR2 SQIVND (reference sequence). J lost 2 bases, V lost 3 bases, and 10 bases had no gene match. CDR3 size: 17 residues. CDR3: CASSIFLAGGGNQPQHF. DNA for the CDR3: TGTGCCAGTAGTATCTTCCTGGCAGGGGGAGGCAATCAGCCCCAGCATTTT.